These 19 T cell receptor beta chains share one sample of origin, sequenced in a study of control samples from healthy donors and cancer patients (dated by TCRdb to about 2020). The library was produced with the immunoSEQ multiplex PCR assay. As stored in TCRdb, this immuneACCESS dataset retains in-frame rearrangements with V and J assigned. A fraction of the clones does not appear; measured against another copy, unresolved V genes explain less than half of the discrepancy, and the remainder lacks a known reason. Recorded for this sample are tens of thousands of clones; roughly 65% of them occurred a single time. In total, the top ten clones hold roughly a sixth of the sample. Source material: formalin-fixed, paraffin-embedded tissue. The receptors derive from a male donor with melanoma.

In this sample, this clone turned up once. This chain joins TRBV21-1 and TRBJ2-7; no DNA check was done on the table's D call, TRBD2. TRBV21-1 is labeled a pseudogene. This CDR3 contains 15 residues. The CDR3 loop is CASSKTRDWDYKQYF. DNA for the CDR3: TGTGCCAGCAGCAAAACCCGGGACTGGGACTACAAGCAGTACTTC.

This clone was seen only once. The chain has TRBV2 and TRBJ2-7, with 9 nucleotides matching TRBD2. Germline assignment: CDR1 SNHLY and CDR2 FYNNEI. Trimming took 7 bases from V and 3 from J; bases not matched to a gene: 7. The CDR3 covers 14 residues. The DNA for the CDR3 is TGTGCCAGCATTGAGCTAGCGGGGATCTACGAGCAGTACTTC. Its protein product is CASIELAGIYEQYF.

This clone was seen a few times. The chain combines TRBV7-2 with TRBJ2-7, with D uncertain. V gave up 5 bases and J gave up 7 bases, with 12 bases separating them. There are 12 residues in the CDR3. Germline CDR1 is SGHTA and CDR2 is FQGNSA. DNA for the CDR3: TGTGCCAGCAGCCGGACCTACGAGGAGCAGTACTTC. Encoded protein: CASSRTYEEQYF.

The gene calls are TRBV27 and TRBJ2-3; 10 nucleotides agree with TRBD1. Trimming removed 3 bases from V and 2 bases from J; junction bases left unmatched: 8. The length of the CDR3 is 17 residues. Germline CDR1 and CDR2: MNHEY and SMNVEV (reference sequence). The CDR3 sequence: CASSFSPGTGATDTQYF. The DNA for the CDR3 is TGTGCCAGCAGTTTCTCCCCCGGGACAGGGGCCACAGATACGCAGTATTTT.

This clone came up a few times. The J gene is TRBJ2-7, the V gene TRBV7-9, with D perhaps TRBD2 (6 bases). Germline V CDR1 and CDR2: SEHNR, FQNEAQ (reference sequence). The CDR3 contains 12 residues. Between the trimmed V and J ends, which lost 3 bases and 6 bases, there was a span of 9 bases. The CDR3 DNA sequence: TGTGCCAGCAGCTTTCGGGGGACCGAGCAGTACTTC. As protein: CASSFRGTEQYF.

The chain recombines TRBV4-1 with TRBJ2-1; 9 bases are a match to TRBD2. Germline CDR1 is MGHRA and CDR2 is YSYEKL. V lost 1 base and J lost 7; bases outside the gene matches: 5. The length of the CDR3 is 15 residues. CDR3 in amino acids: CASSQALGLANEQFF. The CDR3 DNA reads TGCGCCAGCAGCCAAGCCTTGGGACTAGCTAATGAGCAGTTCTTC.

Concerning this clone itself: This may come from a read error, since a much larger clone is one base off. This sequence joins TRBV6-5 and TRBJ1-2; D ambiguous. V was cut by 0 bases and J by 4 bases, with 12 bases left in between. Germline V lookup: CDR1 MNHEY, CDR2 SVGAGI. The CDR3 is 15 amino acids. The CDR3 DNA follows: TGTGCCAGCAGTTACTCGAGGTGGGTCGGCTATGGCTACACCTTC. Translation: CASSYSRWVGYGYTF.

The chain couples TRBV9 to TRBJ1-3; no clear D. Trimming removed 3 bases from V and 5 bases from J, with 12 bases in between. The CDR3 length is 14 residues. Germline CDR1 is SGDLS and CDR2 is YYNGEE. In DNA, the CDR3 is TGTGCCAGCAGCGGTGACGGGGTAAGAAACACCATATATTTT. The encoded protein is CASSGDGVRNTIYF.

The CDR3 protein is CASSLLFGGTDTQYF. In nucleotides, the CDR3 is TGTGCCAGCAGTTTACTGTTTGGGGGCACAGATACGCAGTATTTT. This chain joins TRBV27 and TRBJ2-3; D uncertain. The CDR3 length is 15 residues. In germline, CDR1 is MNHEY, CDR2 SMNVEV (reference sequence). V lost 2 bases and J lost 1, with 10 bases in between.

This clone was seen only a few times. The chain joins TRBV10-2 to TRBJ2-3; D gene unclear. This CDR3 is built from 14 residues. V was cut by 4 bases and J by 6 bases, with 14 bases left in between. The germline gives CDR1 WSHSY, CDR2 SAAADI. The CDR3 reads CASSVGKEADTQYF. The CDR3, as DNA: TGCGCCAGCAGTGTCGGCAAAGAGGCGGATACGCAGTATTTT.

This sequence joins TRBV6-6 and TRBJ2-1; D unclear. Germline V gives CDR1 MNHNY, CDR2 SVGAGI (reference sequence). The V and J ends lost 5 bases and 7 bases respectively, with 9 bases between them. The CDR3 runs 12 residues. As DNA, the CDR3 is TGTGCCAGCAGTACACAGCTAAATGAGCAGTTCTTC. It translates to CASSTQLNEQFF.

The chain combines TRBV13 with TRBJ2-5; no clear D gene. This CDR3 spans 12 amino acids. The germline gives CDR1 PRHDT, CDR2 FYEKMQ (reference sequence). The ends were cut back, 5 bases at V and 5 bases at J, with 9 bases in the middle. The CDR3: CASSTPHETQYF. The CDR3 DNA follows: TGTGCCAGCAGCACCCCACACGAGACCCAGTACTTC. The variable domain in full, with the rest retrieved from reference TRBV13 and TRBJ2-5, is AAGVIQSPRHLIKEKRETATLKCYPIPRHDTVYWYQQGPGQDPQFLISFYEKMQSDKGSIPDRFSAQQFSDYHSELNMSSLELGDSALYFCASSTPHETQYFGPGTRLLVL.

This clone was seen a single time. This rearrangement joins TRBV7-6 to TRBJ2-3; maybe TRBD2 (7 bases). This CDR3 contains 17 residues. V lost 1 base, J lost 1 base, and 15 bases lay in between. Germline V lookup: CDR1 SGHVS, CDR2 FNYEAQ. The CDR3 nucleotides are TGTGCCAGCAGCTTAGGAGGGGGGGGTGACCGCACAGATACGCAGTATTTT. It specifies CASSLGGGGDRTDTQYF.

V and J are TRBV2 and TRBJ2-2; 9 bases agree with TRBD1. There are 15 residues in the CDR3. With 3 bases clipped from V and 6 bases from J, the junction kept 5 bases outside the gene matches. In germline, CDR1 is SNHLY, CDR2 FYNNEI. Here the CDR3 DNA reads TGTGCCAGCAGTGAGACAGGGGGTTATTCCGGGGAGCTGTTTTTT. This encodes CASSETGGYSGELFF.

This clone was recorded a few times. The V and J genes are TRBV24-1 and TRBJ2-5; D assignment may be TRBD1 or TRBD2 (5 bases each). The CDR3 is 15 amino acids. V dropped 4 bases and J dropped 4 bases, with 15 bases sitting between them. Germline V lookup: CDR1 KGHDR, CDR2 SFDVKD. CDR3 sequence: CATSDSRGAGETQYF. CDR3 DNA sequence: TGTGCCACCAGTGACAGCAGAGGGGCCGGAGAGACCCAGTACTTC.

This chain connects TRBV2 to TRBJ2-5; D might be TRBD2 (6 bases). In germline, CDR1 is SNHLY, CDR2 FYNNEI. V was trimmed by 5 bases and J by 5 bases, leaving 12 bases between them. This CDR3 spans 13 amino acids. This CDR3 is CASSRTTTETQYF. The CDR3 DNA sequence: TGTGCCAGCAGTAGGACTACCACGGAGACCCAGTACTTC.

J is TRBJ1-2 and V is TRBV6-6; D possibly corresponds to TRBD1 (6 bases). Trimming pared 6 bases from V and 8 bases from J, leaving 19 bases between. Germline-derived CDR1 and CDR2 are MNHNY and SVGAGI (reference sequence). This CDR3 contains 14 residues. CDR3 coding DNA: TGTGCCAGCAGACCCGGACAGCCTTTTTGGGGCTACACCTTC. This translates into CASRPGQPFWGYTF.

The rearrangement links TRBV9 to TRBJ2-1; 14 nucleotides align to TRBD2. CDR1 is SGDLS, CDR2 YYNGEE, per germline. This CDR3 comprises 17 residues. The ends lost 4 bases at V and 1 base at J; junction bases unmatched: 4. CDR3 DNA sequence: TGTGCCAGCAGCCCTCGACTAGCGGGAGGGTCCTACAATGAGCAGTTCTTC. Translated, it gives CASSPRLAGGSYNEQFF.

The chain is built from TRBV5-1 and TRBJ2-2, with D perhaps matching TRBD2 (6 bases). V lost 4 bases to trimming and J lost 6 bases, with 10 bases between them. The CDR3 length is 13 residues. Germline assignment: CDR1 SGHRS and CDR2 YFSETQ. In DNA form, the CDR3 reads TGCGCCAGCAGCCCGGGGGTAGCCGGGGAGCTGTTTTTT. Translated, it gives CASSPGVAGELFF.